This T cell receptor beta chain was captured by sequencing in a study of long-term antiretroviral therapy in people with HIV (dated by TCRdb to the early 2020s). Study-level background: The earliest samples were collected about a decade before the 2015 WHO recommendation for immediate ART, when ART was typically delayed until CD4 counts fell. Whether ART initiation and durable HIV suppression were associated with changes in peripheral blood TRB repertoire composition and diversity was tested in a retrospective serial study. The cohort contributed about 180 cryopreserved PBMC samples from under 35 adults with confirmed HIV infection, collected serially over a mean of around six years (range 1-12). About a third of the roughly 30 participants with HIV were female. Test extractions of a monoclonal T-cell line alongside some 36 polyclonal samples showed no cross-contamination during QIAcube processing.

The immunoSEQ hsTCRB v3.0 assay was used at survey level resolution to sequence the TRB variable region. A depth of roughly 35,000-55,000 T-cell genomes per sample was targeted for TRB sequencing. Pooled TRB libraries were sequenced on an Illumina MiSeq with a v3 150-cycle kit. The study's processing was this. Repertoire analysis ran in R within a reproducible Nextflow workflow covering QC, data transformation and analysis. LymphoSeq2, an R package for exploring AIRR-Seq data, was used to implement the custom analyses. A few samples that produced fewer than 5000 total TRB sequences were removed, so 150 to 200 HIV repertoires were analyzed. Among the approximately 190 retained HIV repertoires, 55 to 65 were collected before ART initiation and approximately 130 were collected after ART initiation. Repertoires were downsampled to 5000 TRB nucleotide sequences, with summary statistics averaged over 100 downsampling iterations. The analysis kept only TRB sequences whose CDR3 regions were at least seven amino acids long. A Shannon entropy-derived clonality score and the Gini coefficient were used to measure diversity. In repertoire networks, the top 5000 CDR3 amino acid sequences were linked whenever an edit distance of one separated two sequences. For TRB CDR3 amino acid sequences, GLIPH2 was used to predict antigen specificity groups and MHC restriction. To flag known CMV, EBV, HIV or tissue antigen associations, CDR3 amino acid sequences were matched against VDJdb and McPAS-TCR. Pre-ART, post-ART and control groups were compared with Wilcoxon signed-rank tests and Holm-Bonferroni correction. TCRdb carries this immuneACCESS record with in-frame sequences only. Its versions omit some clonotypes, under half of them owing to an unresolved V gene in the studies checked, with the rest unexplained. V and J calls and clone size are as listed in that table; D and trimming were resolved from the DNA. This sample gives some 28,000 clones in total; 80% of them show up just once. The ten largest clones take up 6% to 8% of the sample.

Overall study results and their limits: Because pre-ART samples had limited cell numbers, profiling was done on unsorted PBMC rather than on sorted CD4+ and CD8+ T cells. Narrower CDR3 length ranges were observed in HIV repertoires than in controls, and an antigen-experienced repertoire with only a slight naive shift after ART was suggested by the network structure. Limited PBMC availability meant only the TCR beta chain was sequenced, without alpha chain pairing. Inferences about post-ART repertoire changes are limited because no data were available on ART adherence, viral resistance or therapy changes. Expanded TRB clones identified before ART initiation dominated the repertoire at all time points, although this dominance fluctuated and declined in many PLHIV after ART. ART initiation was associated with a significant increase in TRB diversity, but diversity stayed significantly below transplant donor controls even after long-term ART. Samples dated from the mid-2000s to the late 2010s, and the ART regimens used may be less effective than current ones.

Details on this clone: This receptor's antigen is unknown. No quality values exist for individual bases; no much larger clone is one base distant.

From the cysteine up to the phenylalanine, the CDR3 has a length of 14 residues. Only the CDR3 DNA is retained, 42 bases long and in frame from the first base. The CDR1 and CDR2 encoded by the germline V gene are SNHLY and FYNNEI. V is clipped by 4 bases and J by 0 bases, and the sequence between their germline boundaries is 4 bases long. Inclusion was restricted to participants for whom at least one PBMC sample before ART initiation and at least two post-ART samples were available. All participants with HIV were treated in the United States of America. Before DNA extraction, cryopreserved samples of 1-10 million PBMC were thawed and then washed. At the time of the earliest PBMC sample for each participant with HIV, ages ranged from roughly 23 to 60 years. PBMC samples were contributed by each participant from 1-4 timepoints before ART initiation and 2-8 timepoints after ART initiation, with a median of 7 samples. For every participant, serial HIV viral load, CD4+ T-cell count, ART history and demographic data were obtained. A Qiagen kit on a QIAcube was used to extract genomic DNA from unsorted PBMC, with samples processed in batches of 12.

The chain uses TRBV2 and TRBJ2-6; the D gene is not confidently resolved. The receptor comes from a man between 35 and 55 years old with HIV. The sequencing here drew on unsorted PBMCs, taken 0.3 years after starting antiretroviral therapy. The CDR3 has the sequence CASSASSGANVLTF. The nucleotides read TGTGCCAGCAGTGCCAGCTCTGGGGCCAACGTCCTGACTTTC.